This T cell receptor beta chain stems from a study of beta chain features in type 1 diabetes (dated by TCRdb to about 2018). Describing the broader study: Mean age, gender distribution, total cell number and subset yield did not differ between patients and healthy donors. A total of under 140,000,000 sorted cells were examined across all samples, and the number of cells per subset was strongly correlated with RNA yield. The study compared TCRB repertoires of sorted circulating CD4+ T cell subsets between recently diagnosed type 1 diabetes patients and matched healthy donors. Regulatory and stem cell-like memory subsets were obtained from only 8 patients and about eight healthy donors, while naive and central memory subsets were obtained from all 28 donors.

All of the isolated RNA was reverse transcribed with the High Capacity cDNA Reverse Transcription Kit, so expressed TCRB transcripts were sequenced. Deep immunoSEQ sequencing was performed on naive, central memory and regulatory T cell samples, with an average of around 3.5 million total reads per sample. Sorted cells were lysed in RLT buffer, and RNA was extracted using DNase-treated RNeasy Micro or Mini kits according to cell number. To prevent cross-contamination, every cell subset was processed on its own, while patient and healthy donor samples were processed together. Using the immunoSEQ multiplex PCR, TCRB sequences were amplified from cDNA into 87-bp fragments spanning the CDR3 region. Sequencing of the amplicons was done on the Illumina HiSeq platform. The authors' pipeline ran thus. PCR bias was corrected computationally using synthetic template baselines, and reads within Hamming distance 2 were collapsed, with unmergeable singletons discarded. Reads were aligned to IMGT to assign V, D and J genes, CDR3 length, and insertions or deletions at six rearrangement sites. Within each subset, clonotype counts were normalized to sorted cell number, after which true diversity and Gini coefficients were computed with the tcR R package. The overlap coefficient, calculated on TCRB nucleotide sequences, was used to quantify repertoire sharing. This immuneACCESS table, as held by TCRdb, lists in-frame sequences with V and J called but not all clones. Of the missing ones, under half trace to an unresolved V gene in checked studies; the others have no known cause. V, J and clone size are taken as reported in that table, and D and trimming were inferred from the DNA itself. For this sample the table gives approximately 170,000 clones, of which roughly 8% were detected only once. The leading ten clones occupy 0.5% of the sample.

CDR1 and CDR2, looked up from the germline V gene, are MDHEN and SYDVKM. V is trimmed back by 5 bases and J by 7 bases, and the junction contains 7 bases that no gene match accounts for. The CDR3 starts with the cysteine, ends with the phenylalanine, and has 13 residues. The retained sequence is limited to the CDR3, 39 bases, with the frame set at the first base. This clone has a handful of counts. The specificity of this receptor is unknown. Per-nucleotide qualities are absent, and no much larger clonotype sits a single base away. The research as a whole found: Shorter templates might be favored by PCR, yet because patient and control samples were amplified and corrected together, any such skew would affect both groups equally. Naive, central memory and regulatory TCRB repertoires appeared to be more similar among patients than among healthy donors. At VDJ recombination sites, type 1 diabetes patients had fewer insertions and more deleted nucleotides, which implies abnormalities in thymic rearrangement. Type 1 diabetes patients showed a moderate but significant shortening of TCRB CDR3 length in all four CD4+ subsets. Because cDNA was sequenced instead of genomic DNA, highly expressing activated cells could be over-represented, though the groups showed no difference in activation or CD3 levels. HLA sub-analyses involved small numbers of individuals, so any influence of HLA type on TCRB rearrangement remained unresolved.

Each donor gave one peripheral blood draw, averaging roughly 100 mL, which was collected into heparinised tubes. A BD FACSAria II was used to sort naive, central memory, regulatory and stem cell-like memory CD4+ T cells with a panel that included CD45RO, CCR7, CD25, CD127, CD95 and CD27. Every sorted population had a purity above 95%. Right away, PBMCs were isolated by Lymphoprep density gradient centrifugation and were stained directly, with no culture step. So that batch effects would be minimized, each experiment stained and sorted samples in pairs, pairing one healthy donor with one patient. The V gene is TRBV28 and the J gene is TRBJ2-7; a stretch of 8 junction bases matches TRBD1. This TCR was recovered from a man younger than 30 with type 1 diabetes. Material for sequencing was central memory CD4+ T cells from blood. In nucleotides, the sequence is TGTGCCAGCAGTCCTTGGACAGGGCAGGAGCAGTACTTC. This is translated as CASSPWTGQEQYF.